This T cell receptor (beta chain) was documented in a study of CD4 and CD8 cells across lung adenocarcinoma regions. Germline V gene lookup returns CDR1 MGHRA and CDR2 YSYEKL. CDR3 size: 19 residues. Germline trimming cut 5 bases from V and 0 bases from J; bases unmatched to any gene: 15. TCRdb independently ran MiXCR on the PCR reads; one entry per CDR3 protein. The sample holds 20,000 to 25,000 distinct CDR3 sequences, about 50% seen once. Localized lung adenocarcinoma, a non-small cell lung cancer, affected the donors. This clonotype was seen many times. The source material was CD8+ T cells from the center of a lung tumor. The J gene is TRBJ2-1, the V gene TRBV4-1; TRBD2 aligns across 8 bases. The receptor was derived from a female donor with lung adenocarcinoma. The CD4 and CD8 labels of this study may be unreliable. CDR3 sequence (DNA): TGCGCCAGCAGCGGGGACACTTTCGGGGGGGTCGGCTCCTACAATGAGCAGTTCTTC. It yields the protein CASSGDTFGGVGSYNEQFF.